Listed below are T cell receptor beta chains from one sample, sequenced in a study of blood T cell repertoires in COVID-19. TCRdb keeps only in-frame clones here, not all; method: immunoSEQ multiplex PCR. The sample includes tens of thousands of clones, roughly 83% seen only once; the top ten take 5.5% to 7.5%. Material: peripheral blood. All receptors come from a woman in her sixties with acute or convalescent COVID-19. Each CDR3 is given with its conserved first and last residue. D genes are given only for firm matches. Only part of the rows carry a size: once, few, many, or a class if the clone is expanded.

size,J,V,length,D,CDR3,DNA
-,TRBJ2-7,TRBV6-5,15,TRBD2,CASSYSSSGVYEQYF,TGTGCCAGCAGTTACTCGTCGAGCGGGGTCTACGAGCAGTACTTC
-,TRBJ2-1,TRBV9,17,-,CASSASLSAASYNEQFF,TGTGCCAGCAGCGCGAGTTTATCAGCGGCTTCCTACAATGAGCAGTTCTTC
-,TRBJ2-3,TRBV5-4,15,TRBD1,CASGYRDRGKDTQYF,TGTGCCAGCGGGTACCGGGACAGGGGGAAAGATACGCAGTATTTT
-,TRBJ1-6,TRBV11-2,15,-,CASSLEGGESSPLHF,TGTGCCAGCAGCTTAGAAGGAGGGGAGAGTTCACCCCTCCACTTT
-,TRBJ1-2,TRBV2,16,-,CASNAGVREANYGYTF,TGTGCCAGCAACGCAGGGGTTCGCGAAGCTAACTATGGCTACACCTTC
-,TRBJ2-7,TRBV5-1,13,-,CASSFGEYYEQYF,TGCGCCAGCAGCTTCGGGGAATACTACGAGCAGTACTTC
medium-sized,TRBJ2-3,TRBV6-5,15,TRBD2,CASSPTSGGADTQYF,TGTGCCAGCAGCCCGACGAGCGGGGGAGCAGATACGCAGTATTTT
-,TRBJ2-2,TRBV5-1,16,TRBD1,CASSLAGTASTGELFF,TGCGCCAGCAGCTTGGCCGGGACAGCCTCCACCGGGGAGCTGTTTTTT
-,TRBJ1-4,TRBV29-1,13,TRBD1,CSASDRGDSKLFF,TGCAGCGCTTCGGACAGGGGTGATTCCAAACTGTTTTTT
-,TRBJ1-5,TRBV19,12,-,CASSRSNQPQHF,TGTGCCAGTAGCAGATCTAATCAGCCCCAGCATTTT
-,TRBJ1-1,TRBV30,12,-,CALHQQNTEAFF,TGTGCCTTACATCAACAGAACACTGAAGCTTTCTTT
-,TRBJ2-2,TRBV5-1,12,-,CASSAEGGELFF,TGCGCCAGCAGCGCGGAAGGCGGGGAGCTGTTTTTT
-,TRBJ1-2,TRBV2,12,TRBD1,CASSADRAGYTF,TGTGCCAGCAGTGCCGACAGGGCTGGCTACACCTTC
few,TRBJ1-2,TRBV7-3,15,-,CASSLKPGTPYGYTF,TGTGCCAGCAGCTTAAAGCCAGGGACACCCTATGGCTACACCTTC
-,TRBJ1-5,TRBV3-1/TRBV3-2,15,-,CASSLGTNPHQPQHF,TGTGCCAGCAGCCTGGGGACAAATCCTCATCAGCCCCAGCATTTT
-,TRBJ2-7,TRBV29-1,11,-,CSVRPGFEQYF,TGCAGCGTCAGACCCGGGTTCGAGCAGTACTTC
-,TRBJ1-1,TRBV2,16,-,CASSPVRSLMNTEAFF,TGTGCCAGCAGTCCGGTGCGGTCTCTTATGAACACTGAAGCTTTCTTT